The 16 T cell receptor beta chains presented below share a single source sample, sequenced in a study of PD-1 blockade in classical Hodgkin lymphoma (dated by TCRdb to the early 2020s). The meaning of the sample's time point label: cycle 1 day 1 (C1D1), immediately before nivolumab initiation. Every trial patient had relapsed following autologous stem cell transplantation, and prior brentuximab vedotin exposure was what differed among cohorts A, B and C. Libraries were built with the immunoSEQ multiplex PCR assay. TCRdb obtained this table from immuneACCESS and retained in-frame rearrangements with V and J assigned. These tables miss some clones; where compared with another copy, unresolved V genes account for less than half of the shortfall, and the remainder is unexplained. The sample table holds some 25,000 clones, of which 80% were seen once. The ten most abundant clones make up approximately 7.2% of the sample.

Specimen: peripheral blood mononuclear cells (PBMCs), collected at baseline. These receptors were taken from a human donor with classical Hodgkin lymphoma.

The chain links TRBV6-5 to TRBJ2-5, with 7 bases lining up with TRBD1. CDR3 length: 14 amino acids. Germline V lookup: CDR1 MNHEY, CDR2 SVGAGI. J was trimmed by 1 base and V by 1 base; bases with no gene match: 0. CDR3: CASSYWDSQETQYF. The CDR3 DNA reads as TGTGCCAGCAGTTACTGGGACAGCCAAGAGACCCAGTACTTC.

V gene TRBV27 combines with J gene TRBJ2-1; 9 bases fit TRBD2. V shed 6 bases, J shed 2 bases, and the junction held 5 bases outside the gene matches. This CDR3 has 15 residues. Germline lookup yields CDR1 MNHEY and CDR2 SMNVEV (reference sequence). The CDR3 bases are TGTGCCAGCAGCCCGGGACTAGCCCCCTACAATGAGCAGTTCTTC. This gives the protein CASSPGLAPYNEQFF.

The V gene is TRBV19, the J gene TRBJ2-7; no firm D call. Germline-derived CDR1 and CDR2 are LNHDA and SQIVND (reference sequence). Trimming pared 2 bases from V and 7 bases from J, leaving 15 bases between. CDR3 length equals 14 residues. CDR3 DNA sequence: TGTGCCAGTAGTATAAGCCACCTTTCGTGGGAGCAGTACTTC. It encodes CASSISHLSWEQYF. The full variable domain, rest sourced from reference TRBV19 and TRBJ2-7, is DGGITQSPKYLFRKEGQNVTLSCEQNLNHDAMYWYRQDPGQGLRLIYYSQIVNDFQKGDIAEGYSVSREKKESFPLTVTSAQKNPTAFYLCASSISHLSWEQYFGPGTRLTVT.

The J gene is TRBJ1-1, the V gene TRBV5-1; D perhaps matches TRBD1 (6 bases). The CDR3 runs 18 residues. V lost 0 bases and J 4 bases, leaving 22 bases between the germline ends. CDR1 is SGHRS and CDR2 is YFSETQ in the germline V gene. The CDR3 region has the DNA TGCGCCAGCAGCTTGGAAGGGGGGCCCCCGAGACTTGGCACTGAAGCTTTCTTT. Protein sequence: CASSLEGGPPRLGTEAFF.

V usage is TRBV6-1 and J usage is TRBJ2-6; no clear D gene. This CDR3 is 11 amino acids long. Germline-derived CDR1 and CDR2 are MNHNS and SASEGT. This chain's CDR3 is CASRGANVLTF. In DNA form, the CDR3 reads TGTGCATCGCGGGGGGCCAACGTCCTGACTTTC.

This clone was recorded once. The chain employs TRBV7-3 and TRBJ2-5; D possibly corresponds to TRBD1 (5 bases). This CDR3 comprises 14 residues. The germline gives CDR1 SGHTA, CDR2 FQGTGA. V lost 3 bases, J lost 3 bases, and 11 bases lay in between. CDR3 sequence: CASSLPDKEETQYF. The DNA for the CDR3 is TGTGCCAGCAGCTTGCCGGACAAAGAAGAGACCCAGTACTTC.

V gene TRBV5-4 combines with J gene TRBJ2-5, with D tentatively TRBD2 (7 bases). This CDR3 comprises 16 residues. Germline CDR1 SGHNT, CDR2 YYREEE (reference sequence). The V and J ends lost 1 base and 7 bases respectively, with 20 bases between them. The CDR3 protein is CASSLTAGASVGTQYF. The CDR3 coding sequence is TGTGCCAGCAGCTTGACCGCGGGGGCCAGTGTCGGGACCCAGTACTTC. The full variable domain, with the rest looked up from reference TRBV5-4 and TRBJ2-5, is ETGVTQSPTHLIKTRGQQVTLRCSSQSGHNTVSWYQQALGQGPQFIFQYYREEENGRGNFPPRFSGLQFPNYSSELNVNALELDDSALYLCASSLTAGASVGTQYFGPGTRLLVL.

The chain recombines TRBV19 with TRBJ1-1, with TRBD1 matching over 10 bases. Germline CDR1 and CDR2: LNHDA and SQIVND (reference sequence). The CDR3 totals 14 residues. V trimming: 5 bases; J trimming: 8 bases; junction bases outside the gene matches: 8. CDR3 coding DNA: TGTGCCAGTAGTCCTCTGACAGGGGGCTCCGAAGCTTTCTTT. Protein product: CASSPLTGGSEAFF.

The chain uses TRBV27 and TRBJ2-5; the D gene is possibly TRBD1 (5 bases). V was cut by 2 bases and J by 5 bases, with 9 bases left in between. CDR3 size: 13 residues. CDR1 is MNHEY, CDR2 SMNVEV, per germline (reference sequence). The CDR3 DNA follows: TGTGCCAGCAGTTTACAGGGATGGGAGACCCAGTACTTC. Translation gives CASSLQGWETQYF.

The V gene is TRBV6-6, the J gene TRBJ2-7; D might be TRBD1 (6 bases). V gave up 6 bases and J gave up 0 bases, with 12 bases separating them. Germline-derived CDR1 and CDR2 are MNHNY and SVGAGI (reference sequence). This CDR3 spans 14 amino acids. The CDR3 sequence: CASSSWTVSYEQYF. Here the CDR3 DNA reads TGTGCCAGCAGCTCATGGACAGTCTCCTACGAGCAGTACTTC.

The chain links TRBV2 to TRBJ2-3, with D possibly being TRBD1 (7 bases). The germline V and J ends were trimmed by 8 bases and 1 base, with 10 bases remaining between them. Germline V lookup: CDR1 SNHLY, CDR2 FYNNEI. The CDR3 totals 13 residues. The CDR3 reads CASRRGGTDTQYF. CDR3 nucleotide sequence: TGTGCCAGCCGCAGGGGGGGCACAGATACGCAGTATTTT.

For this clone: At one boundary the junction diverges from the germline segment, which might be a read error. The genes are TRBV7-7 and TRBJ2-5; D call uncertain. Germline V lookup: CDR1 SSHAT, CDR2 FNYEAQ (reference sequence). The CDR3 consists of 14 residues. The CDR3 region has the DNA TGTGCTAGCAGCTTAGGAACCGGGCGGGAGACCCAGTACTTC. Its protein product is CASSLGTGRETQYF.

The V and J genes are TRBV10-3 and TRBJ1-3, with D possibly matching TRBD1 (5 bases). CDR1 is ENHRY and CDR2 is SYGVKD in the germline V gene. This CDR3 comprises 14 residues. Trimming shortened V by 6 bases and J by 8 bases, and 17 bases separated the two germline ends. The CDR3 loop reads CAISPHAGADTIYF. DNA for the CDR3: TGTGCCATCAGCCCACACGCTGGGGCGGACACCATATATTTT.

The chain carries TRBV29-1 and TRBJ2-7; D is ambiguous. The CDR3 length is 13 residues. Germline V gene sequence: CDR1 SQVTM, CDR2 ANQGSEA. V was cut by 1 base and J by 0 bases, with 7 bases left in between. As DNA, the CDR3 is TGCAGCGTTGAAGTACAGACCTCCTACGAGCAGTACTTC. Translated: CSVEVQTSYEQYF.

This clone has a single count. The chain has TRBV6-5 and TRBJ2-2; 9 positions match TRBD2. There are 15 residues in the CDR3. Trimming took 6 bases from V and 4 from J; bases not matched to a gene: 6. The V gene's germline CDR1 is MNHEY and CDR2 SVGAGI. Here the CDR3 DNA reads TGTGCCAGCAGATCCGGGACTAGCATCACCGGGGAGCTGTTTTTT. Translation: CASRSGTSITGELFF.

This clone was seen a handful of times. The rearrangement uses TRBV19 and TRBJ2-2; D not certain. Germline V lookup: CDR1 LNHDA, CDR2 SQIVND (reference sequence). Between the trimmed V and J ends, which lost 3 bases and 1 base, there was a span of 6 bases. The CDR3 consists of 14 residues. The CDR3 DNA reads as TGTGCCAGTAGTATGAGCAGGAACACCGGGGAGCTGTTTTTT. Its translation: CASSMSRNTGELFF.